This T cell receptor (beta chain) derives from a study of CD8+CD57+ T cells in acquired aplastic anemia (dated by TCRdb to 2016 to 2018). Regarding the study in general: A mean of 3.2 ug of DNA, ranging from roughly 0.2 to 27.4 ug, was extracted from sorted CD4+ and CD8+ cells. An average of roughly 10 million reads for CD4+ cells and around 11 million reads for CD8+ cells was obtained from healthy donor samples.

Overall study results and their limits: Patients and healthy controls showed no significant difference in CD8+ Simpson's diversity (P=0.060). Around 27 CD8+ CDR3 sequences were shared between patients and controls but appeared highly expressed in patients and within their immunodominant clones.

Profiling of TCR beta VDJ combinations and CDR3 sequences used genomic DNA as the template. An Illumina HiSeq 2000 was used for TCR repertoire sequencing. The authors' pipeline ran thus. TRBV/TRBJ rearrangement plots, CDR3 size and DJ length profiles, and Simpson's diversity index were used to evaluate the repertoires. The immunodominant clone was defined as the most abundant DNA sequence in deep sequencing data. CDR3 amino acid sequences were checked for sharing between subjects and were compared against published repertoires and the VDJdb database. Using fastp trimming at Q25 and MiXCR clonotype assembly, TCRdb reanalyzed the public sequencing data and kept in-frame beta chains. Rows are unified per CDR3 protein, each entry keeping the most common DNA and genes. The V and J calls reflect TCRdb's pipeline rather than the authors' work. Here the sample has about 210,000 distinct CDR3 sequences; around 63% occur a single time. The leading ten clones occupy over 25% of the sample.

Taken from the germline V gene, the CDR1 and CDR2 loops are KGHDR and SFDVKD. The junction carries 8 bases between V and J, which are trimmed by 9 bases and 1 base respectively. The CDR3 has 13 amino acids, counting the end cysteine and phenylalanine. Of all the DNA, just the CDR3 is kept, 39 bases in frame from base 1. In the study, sorted CD4+ and CD8+ blood T cells from patients with severe aplastic anemia and from healthy subjects underwent deep sequencing of TCR repertoires. Ficoll-Paque density gradient centrifugation was used to isolate peripheral blood mononuclear cells. Before DNA was extracted, CD4+ and CD8+ T cells were sorted using either FACS or magnetic beads. With respect to this clonotype: The specificity of this receptor is unknown. There are no base qualities to consult, and no much larger clone falls within one base.

The sequence was collected from a human donor in good health. In this chain, TRBV24-1 is recombined with TRBJ2-2; a tentative D call is TRBD2 (5 bases match). Sequencing was carried out using sorted CD4+, CD8+, or CD8+CD57+ T cells (not recorded which) from PBMCs. The DNA sequence reads TGTGCCACCGAGCGGCGGAACACCGGGGAGCTGTTTTTT. This yields the protein CATERRNTGELFF.